Each of the 9 T cell receptor beta chains below was sequenced from the same sample in a study of shared clonotypes between healthy human individuals. The naive CD8 fraction comprised CD45RO-negative cells positively selected for CCR7 and excluded terminally differentiated effector memory CD45RA+ cells. Sequencing used immunoSEQ multiplex PCR; TCRdb keeps in-frame clones, though not all of them. The sample holds hundreds of thousands of clones, roughly 96% seen once. The sequenced sample was naive CD8+ T cells sorted from blood. The receptors derive from a young woman in good health.

The chain couples TRBV19 to TRBJ2-1; TRBD2 agrees at 11 bases. Germline assignment: CDR1 LNHDA and CDR2 SQIVND (reference sequence). The V gene end was trimmed by 0 bases and the J gene end by 4 bases; junction bases not matched to a gene: 8. The CDR3 has 18 amino acids. CDR3 in DNA: TGTGCCAGTAGTATAGATTTCGAACTAGCGGGAGTATACAATGAGCAGTTCTTC. This codes for CASSIDFELAGVYNEQFF. The full variable domain, completed using reference TRBV19 and TRBJ2-1, is DGGITQSPKYLFRKEGQNVTLSCEQNLNHDAMYWYRQDPGQGLRLIYYSQIVNDFQKGDIAEGYSVSREKKESFPLTVTSAQKNPTAFYLCASSIDFELAGVYNEQFFGPGTRLTVL.

The chain uses TRBV9 and TRBJ2-1; 12 bases line up with TRBD2. The junction had 3 bases not matched to a gene; V was cut back by 6 bases and J by 2 bases. The CDR3 contains 15 residues. Germline V gene sequence: CDR1 SGDLS, CDR2 YYNGEE. CDR3 nucleotides: TGTGCCAGCACCTGGACTAGCGGGACCTACAATGAGCAGTTCTTC. This sequence encodes CASTWTSGTYNEQFF. Together with reference TRBV9 and TRBJ2-1, the CDR3 gives the full variable domain: DSGVTQTPKHLITATGQRVTLRCSPRSGDLSVYWYQQSLDQGLQFLIQYYNGEERAKGNILERFSAQQFPDLHSELNLSSLELGDSALYFCASTWTSGTYNEQFFGPGTRLTVL.

The CDR3 DNA sequence: TGTGCCAGCAGCCCAAAAGAAGACGAGCAGTACTTC. Residues: CASSPKEDEQYF. The chain is built from TRBV7-9 and TRBJ2-7; no firm D call. Trimming shortened V by 5 bases and J by 5 bases, and 10 bases separated the two germline ends. Germline CDR1 SEHNR, CDR2 FQNEAQ (reference sequence). This CDR3 is built from 12 residues.

The chain carries TRBV21-1 and TRBJ2-6; the table gives TRBD1 as D, unverified against the DNA. TRBV21-1 counts as a pseudogene. This CDR3 is 17 amino acids long. CDR3 amino acids: CASSKVGEFSGANVLTF. The CDR3 DNA is TGTGCCAGCAGCAAAGTGGGCGAGTTCTCTGGGGCCAACGTCCTGACTTTC.

The CDR3 is CASSSGGAGGPYNEQFF. CDR3 coding DNA: TGTGCCAGCAGTTCCGGTGGAGCGGGAGGACCCTACAATGAGCAGTTCTTC. The chain links TRBV28 to TRBJ2-1; 9 bases are a match to TRBD2. V was clipped by 4 bases and J by 2 bases; unmatched bases: 9. The CDR3 runs to 17 residues. The germline V gene encodes CDR1 MDHEN and CDR2 SYDVKM.

This chain links TRBV9 with TRBJ1-2, with D hard to call. The CDR3 is 13 residues long. From germline, CDR1 is SGDLS and CDR2 YYNGEE. Trimming took off 5 bases at V and 3 bases at J, with 11 bases between the two ends. As DNA, the CDR3 is TGTGCCAGCAGGAGCCTAGAGGACTATGGCTACACCTTC. Its protein is CASRSLEDYGYTF. Full variable domain (rest looked up from reference TRBV9 and TRBJ1-2): DSGVTQTPKHLITATGQRVTLRCSPRSGDLSVYWYQQSLDQGLQFLIQYYNGEERAKGNILERFSAQQFPDLHSELNLSSLELGDSALYFCASRSLEDYGYTFGSGTRLTVV.

The genes are TRBV27 and TRBJ2-3; 8 bases map to TRBD2. The CDR3 has 13 residues. J gave up 1 base and V 7 bases, and 1 base lay outside the gene matches. CDR1 is MNHEY and CDR2 is SMNVEV in the germline V gene (reference sequence). The DNA of the CDR3 is TGTGCCAGCAAACTAGCGGGCACAGATACGCAGTATTTT. Translation: CASKLAGTDTQYF.

The chain couples TRBV6-5 to TRBJ2-5; 7 bases line up with TRBD2. After removal of 0 bases from V and 3 bases from J, the junction contained 7 bases not matched to a gene. The germline V gene has CDR1 MNHEY and CDR2 SVGAGI. CDR3 length: 16 amino acids. CDR3 region: CASSYSHGGEKETQYF. CDR3 nucleotides: TGTGCCAGCAGTTACTCACATGGGGGGGAGAAAGAGACCCAGTACTTC.

Note on this clone: Relative to the germline gene, one junction end is altered; a read error may explain this. The J gene is TRBJ2-7, the V gene TRBV6-4; D is ambiguous. The germline V gene has CDR1 MRHNA and CDR2 SNTAGT. This CDR3 has 8 residues. CDR3 sequence: CASSDRRF. Written as DNA, the CDR3 is TGTGCCAGCAGTGACCGTCGATTC.